The entry that follows covers one T cell receptor beta chain sequence. These data originate in a study of T and B cells in COVID-19 patients. As for the study in general: Of 20 active-infection patients, 12 were critically ill with mechanical ventilation or extracorporeal membrane oxygenation.

From blood, roughly 220-550 ng of genomic DNA served as TRB template. TRB rearrangements were amplified by multiplex PCR with BIOMED2 TRB-A/B primers. Each CDR3 protein gets one entry after TCRdb re-called the multiplex PCR reads with MiXCR. The profile shows several thousand distinct CDR3 sequences, roughly 31% of them singletons. This CDR3 is 14 amino acids long. Trimming cost V 0 bases and J 8 bases, with 13 bases left between them. The clonotype was recovered from a human donor who had recovered from COVID-19. The sample was blood. The gene calls are TRBV12-3 or TRBV12-4 and TRBJ1-2; unclear D gene. CDR3 sequence: CASSLATETGGYTF. The CDR3 DNA reads TGTGCCAGCAGTTTAGCGACCGAAACGGGAGGCTACACCTTC.